This T cell receptor beta chain stems from a study of shared clonotypes between healthy human individuals. Study outcomes and limitations: Clonotypes shared by all four sorted-subset donors had higher generation probabilities than non-shared clonotypes. Naive CD4 clonotypes were shared across several donors at about 5%.

Each of the donors was a healthy adult who was HIV-negative and had not had a recent acute infection or vaccination. Each subset's genomic DNA was split evenly across several immunoSEQ plates. TCRdb's copy holds only in-frame clones and misses some; the assay was immunoSEQ multiplex PCR. The sample consists of around 2.5 million clones, roughly 93% of them appearing once. A remark on this clone: Antigen: not known.

The length of the CDR3 is 16 residues. In germline, CDR1 is SGHTA, CDR2 FQGTGA. J gave up 3 bases and V 5 bases, and 7 bases lay outside the gene matches. The specimen was naive CD4+ T cells from PBMCs. Subset described: CD45RA+ positively selected. The sequence was obtained from a young man in good health. Some clones in this sample may be carry-over from other donors' samples. The rearrangement uses TRBV7-3 and TRBJ2-1; 10 bases map to TRBD2. The CDR3 region is CASSPWTSGYYNEQFF. CDR3 nucleotides: TGTGCCAGCAGCCCCTGGACTAGCGGTTACTACAATGAGCAGTTCTTC.